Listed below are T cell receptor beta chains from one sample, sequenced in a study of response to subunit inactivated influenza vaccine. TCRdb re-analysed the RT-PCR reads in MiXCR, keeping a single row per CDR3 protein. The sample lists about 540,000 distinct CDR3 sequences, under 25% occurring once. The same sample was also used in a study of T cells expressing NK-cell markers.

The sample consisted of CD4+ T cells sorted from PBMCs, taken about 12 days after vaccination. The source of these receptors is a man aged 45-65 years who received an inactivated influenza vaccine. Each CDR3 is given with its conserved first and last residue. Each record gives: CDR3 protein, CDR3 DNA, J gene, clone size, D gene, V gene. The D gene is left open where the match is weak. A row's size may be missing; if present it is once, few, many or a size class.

CDR3: CASSERLAGVGEQYF; DNA: TGTGCCAGCAGTGAGAGACTAGCGGGAGTAGGCGAGCAGTACTTC; J: TRBJ2-7; size: .; D: TRBD2; V: TRBV25-1
CDR3: CASSQEPGTVYNEQFF; DNA: TGCGCCAGCAGCCAAGAGCCCGGGACAGTCTACAATGAGCAGTTCTTC; J: TRBJ2-1; size: .; D: TRBD1; V: TRBV4-3
CDR3: CASSEVGRAGYTF; DNA: TGTGCCAGCAGTGAAGTTGGGCGAGCTGGCTACACCTTC; J: TRBJ1-2; size: .; D: .; V: TRBV25-1
CDR3: CASKRDRGQRFSYEQYF; DNA: TGTGCCAGCAAACGGGACAGGGGCCAAAGATTCTCCTACGAGCAGTACTTC; J: TRBJ2-7; size: few; D: TRBD1; V: TRBV6-1
CDR3: CASSPEGTSGGINEQFF; DNA: TGCGCCAGCAGCCCGGAGGGGACTAGCGGGGGGATTAATGAGCAGTTCTTC; J: TRBJ2-1; size: many; D: TRBD2; V: TRBV4-1
CDR3: CSAAPTVAEQYF; DNA: TGCAGCGCCGCCCCGACAGTGGCCGAGCAGTACTTC; J: TRBJ2-7; size: few; D: .; V: TRBV29-1
CDR3: CASSQSAWARQNTEAFF; DNA: TGCGCCAGCAGCCAATCGGCGTGGGCTCGTCAGAACACTGAAGCTTTCTTT; J: TRBJ1-1; size: few; D: .; V: TRBV4-3
CDR3: CATSRILGASYYNEQFF; DNA: TGTGCCACCAGCAGGATCCTCGGGGCTTCCTACTACAATGAGCAGTTCTTC; J: TRBJ2-1; size: few; D: .; V: TRBV15
CDR3: CASSLSGLAETTDTQYF; DNA: TGTGCCAGCAGCTTATCGGGACTAGCGGAGACCACAGATACGCAGTATTTT; J: TRBJ2-3; size: .; D: TRBD2; V: TRBV7-9
CDR3: CASSQGRQSNSYEQYF; DNA: TGCGCCAGCAGCCAAGGGCGACAGTCCAACTCCTACGAGCAGTACTTC; J: TRBJ2-7; size: .; D: .; V: TRBV4-1
CDR3: CASSEASSGNTIYF; DNA: TGTGCCAGCAGTGAAGCTAGCTCTGGAAACACCATATATTTT; J: TRBJ1-3; size: .; D: .; V: TRBV6-1
CDR3: CASSLGAAGTYEQYF; DNA: TGTGCCAGCAGCTTGGGCGCGGCAGGCACCTACGAGCAGTACTTC; J: TRBJ2-7; size: .; D: .; V: TRBV5-5
CDR3: CASSPGPGGPGNTIYF; DNA: TGTGCCAGCAGCCCCGGGCCCGGGGGCCCTGGAAACACCATATATTTT; J: TRBJ1-3; size: few; D: .; V: TRBV7-9
CDR3: CASSPQDTQYF; DNA: TGTGCCAGCAGTCCCCAAGATACGCAGTATTTT; J: TRBJ2-3; size: many; D: .; V: TRBV12-3/TRBV12-4
CDR3: CASSSLLTREQYF; DNA: TGTGCCAGCAGTTCCCTCCTTACTAGAGAGCAGTACTTC; J: TRBJ2-7; size: .; D: .; V: TRBV12-3/TRBV12-4
CDR3: CASSFITSGSKNIQYF; DNA: TGTGCCAGCAGCTTTATAACTAGCGGCTCCAAAAACATTCAGTACTTC; J: TRBJ2-4; size: .; D: TRBD2; V: TRBV7-2
CDR3: CASSQAGGGYTF; DNA: TGTGCCAGCAGCCAAGCGGGGGGAGGCTACACCTTC; J: TRBJ1-2; size: .; D: .; V: TRBV14
CDR3: CASSLKADQPQHF; DNA: TGTGCCAGCAGCTTAAAGGCAGATCAGCCCCAGCATTTT; J: TRBJ1-5; size: few; D: .; V: TRBV7-2
CDR3: CAIRGQERSYEQYF; DNA: TGTGCCATCAGGGGACAGGAGCGCTCCTACGAGCAGTACTTC; J: TRBJ2-7; size: .; D: TRBD1; V: TRBV10-3
CDR3: CASSQDSRLSTDTQYF; DNA: TGCGCCAGCAGCCAGGACTCTCGGCTGAGCACAGATACGCAGTATTTT; J: TRBJ2-3; size: .; D: .; V: TRBV5-1
CDR3: CASSLWRDGEAFF; DNA: TGTGCCAGCAGTTTATGGAGAGACGGTGAAGCTTTCTTT; J: TRBJ1-1; size: .; D: .; V: TRBV12-3/TRBV12-4
CDR3: CASSLPRRGTDTQYF; DNA: TGTGCCAGCAGCTTGCCAAGGAGGGGCACAGATACGCAGTATTTT; J: TRBJ2-3; size: few; D: .; V: TRBV5-8
CDR3: CASSFSAGGAYEQYF; DNA: TGTGCCAGCAGCTTTTCTGCAGGGGGGGCCTACGAGCAGTACTTC; J: TRBJ2-7; size: .; D: .; V: TRBV11-2
CDR3: CSARDRGRSRPQHF; DNA: TGCAGTGCTAGAGACCGGGGACGGTCCCGTCCCCAGCATTTT; J: TRBJ1-5; size: .; D: .; V: TRBV20-1
CDR3: CASRRAGGNEQYF; DNA: TGTGCCAGCAGACGGGCAGGGGGCAACGAGCAGTACTTC; J: TRBJ2-7; size: .; D: TRBD1; V: TRBV27
CDR3: CSAIPTRTGGRETQYF; DNA: TGCAGTGCTATCCCCACCCGGACAGGGGGCAGAGAGACCCAGTACTTC; J: TRBJ2-5; size: .; D: TRBD1; V: TRBV20-1
CDR3: CASSPTSGGAGEQFF; DNA: TGTGCCAGCAGCCCGACTAGCGGGGGGGCCGGGGAGCAGTTCTTC; J: TRBJ2-1; size: .; D: TRBD2; V: TRBV12-3/TRBV12-4
CDR3: CASSKLAGEQFF; DNA: TGTGCCAGCAGTAAGCTAGCGGGAGAGCAGTTCTTC; J: TRBJ2-1; size: few; D: TRBD2; V: TRBV6-2/TRBV6-3
CDR3: CASSKEDGPTETSTDTQYF; DNA: TGTGCCAGTTCGAAAGAGGATGGGCCGACTGAAACGAGCACAGATACGCAGTATTTT; J: TRBJ2-3; size: few; D: .; V: TRBV21-1
CDR3: CSASPSNQPQHF; DNA: TGCAGTGCCAGTCCAAGCAATCAGCCCCAGCATTTT; J: TRBJ1-5; size: many; D: .; V: TRBV20-1
CDR3: CASRGSGTRNYEQYF; DNA: TGTGCCAGCAGAGGCTCCGGGACTAGGAACTACGAGCAGTACTTC; J: TRBJ2-7; size: few; D: TRBD2; V: TRBV6-1
CDR3: CSPQHEETQYF; DNA: TGCAGCCCGCAACATGAAGAGACCCAGTACTTC; J: TRBJ2-5; size: many; D: .; V: TRBV29-1
CDR3: CASNPTVNTEAFF; DNA: TGTGCCAGCAATCCGACAGTTAACACTGAAGCTTTCTTT; J: TRBJ1-1; size: .; D: .; V: TRBV12-3/TRBV12-4
CDR3: CAIKRGQAYGYTF; DNA: TGTGCCATCAAACGGGGACAGGCCTATGGCTACACCTTC; J: TRBJ1-2; size: .; D: TRBD1; V: TRBV10-3
CDR3: CASSHSRQGHTGELLF; DNA: TGTGCCAGCAGCCACTCTCGACAGGGCCACACCGGGGAGCTGCTTTTT; J: TRBJ2-2; size: .; D: TRBD1; V: TRBV3-1
CDR3: CASTGLAGQETQYF; DNA: TGTGCCAGCACGGGACTAGCGGGACAAGAGACCCAGTACTTC; J: TRBJ2-5; size: few; D: TRBD2; V: TRBV2
CDR3: CASSQDSGTNSPLHF; DNA: TGTGCCAGCAGCCAAGACAGCGGAACTAATTCACCCCTCCACTTT; J: TRBJ1-6; size: .; D: .; V: TRBV4-2
CDR3: CASSPRGAGSNYGYTF; DNA: TGTGCCAGCAGCCCGCGAGGGGCAGGTTCTAACTATGGCTACACCTTC; J: TRBJ1-2; size: .; D: .; V: TRBV11-2
CDR3: CASSHRGQEQYF; DNA: TGTGCCAGCAGCCACCGTGGGCAAGAGCAGTACTTC; J: TRBJ2-7; size: .; D: .; V: TRBV21-1
CDR3: CASSQDQGFEQYF; DNA: TGCGCCAGCAGCCAAGATCAAGGGTTCGAGCAGTACTTC; J: TRBJ2-7; size: .; D: .; V: TRBV4-3
CDR3: CASSFLAGTMNTQYF; DNA: TGTGCCAGCAGTTTTCTAGCGGGGACCATGAATACGCAGTATTTT; J: TRBJ2-3; size: many; D: TRBD2; V: TRBV12-3/TRBV12-4
CDR3: CASSFLLGQRTDTQYF; DNA: TGCGCCAGCAGCTTCCTGTTAGGTCAGCGCACAGATACGCAGTATTTT; J: TRBJ2-3; size: .; D: .; V: TRBV5-1
CDR3: CASSLAVGVGEQYF; DNA: TGTGCCAGCAGCTTAGCTGTGGGAGTAGGCGAGCAGTACTTC; J: TRBJ2-7; size: few; D: .; V: TRBV7-2
CDR3: CACRDRGTGYTF; DNA: TGTGCCTGCCGGGACAGGGGGACTGGCTACACCTTC; J: TRBJ1-2; size: .; D: TRBD1; V: TRBV6-9
CDR3: CASTPSGGGEQFF; DNA: TGTGCCAGCACCCCTTCAGGGGGAGGCGAGCAGTTCTTC; J: TRBJ2-1; size: .; D: .; V: TRBV27
CDR3: CASSSDRGRQPQHF; DNA: TGTGCCAGCAGTTCTGACAGGGGCCGGCAGCCCCAGCATTTT; J: TRBJ1-5; size: .; D: TRBD1; V: TRBV12-3/TRBV12-4
CDR3: CASSYSSLTTRRTGELFF; DNA: TGTGCCAGCAGTTACTCGAGTCTAACAACCCGTCGAACCGGGGAGCTGTTTTTT; J: TRBJ2-2; size: .; D: .; V: TRBV6-2/TRBV6-3
CDR3: CSARAGNVENTEAFF; DNA: TGCAGTGCTAGAGCAGGGAATGTGGAAAACACTGAAGCTTTCTTT; J: TRBJ1-1; size: .; D: .; V: TRBV20-1
CDR3: CSASRGTGPNEQYF; DNA: TGCAGTGCTAGTAGGGGGACAGGGCCGAACGAGCAGTACTTC; J: TRBJ2-7; size: .; D: TRBD1; V: TRBV20-1
CDR3: CASSIDRAYEQYF; DNA: TGCGCCAGCAGCATCGACAGGGCCTACGAGCAGTACTTC; J: TRBJ2-7; size: many; D: TRBD1; V: TRBV5-1
CDR3: CSARVLAGEATYNEQFF; DNA: TGCAGTGCTAGGGTACTAGCGGGAGAAGCAACCTACAATGAGCAGTTCTTC; J: TRBJ2-1; size: .; D: TRBD2; V: TRBV20-1
CDR3: CASKVSGGAPGELFF; DNA: TGTGCCAGCAAAGTTAGCGGGGGGGCCCCCGGGGAGCTGTTTTTT; J: TRBJ2-2; size: .; D: TRBD2; V: TRBV7-6
CDR3: CSAKREPITYEQYF; DNA: TGCAGTGCTAAGCGGGAGCCGATCACCTACGAGCAGTACTTC; J: TRBJ2-7; size: .; D: TRBD2; V: TRBV20-1
CDR3: CASSSRTFAAQFF; DNA: TGTGCCAGCAGCTCCCGGACCTTTGCAGCGCAGTTCTTC; J: TRBJ2-1; size: .; D: .; V: TRBV7-3
CDR3: CASSLVSATNEKLFF; DNA: TGCGCCAGCAGCTTGGTCAGTGCAACTAATGAAAAACTGTTTTTT; J: TRBJ1-4; size: .; D: .; V: TRBV5-1
CDR3: CASSPPGTTNEKLFF; DNA: TGTGCCAGCAGTCCACCAGGAACAACTAATGAAAAACTGTTTTTT; J: TRBJ1-4; size: .; D: .; V: TRBV7-6
CDR3: CASSSGLVANTGELFF; DNA: TGTGCCAGCAGTTCGGGACTAGTGGCGAACACCGGGGAGCTGTTTTTT; J: TRBJ2-2; size: .; D: TRBD2; V: TRBV12-3/TRBV12-4